The 5 T cell receptor beta chains below come from one sample, sequenced in a study of beta chain features in type 1 diabetes (dated by TCRdb to the late 2010s). Library method: the immunoSEQ multiplex PCR assay. All of the isolated RNA was reverse transcribed with the High Capacity cDNA Reverse Transcription Kit, so expressed TCRB transcripts were sequenced. As stored in TCRdb, this immuneACCESS dataset retains in-frame rearrangements with V and J assigned. A fraction of the clones does not appear; measured against another copy, unresolved V genes explain less than half of the discrepancy, and the remainder lacks a known reason. The sample table lists 330,000 or so clones, approximately 14% of them with a count of one. The ten largest clones capture 5.5% to 7.5% of the sample. The sample taken for sequencing was central memory CD4+ T cells from blood. These receptors were obtained from a man in his thirties or forties in good health.

This clone has a handful of counts. The chain uses TRBV10-2 and TRBJ2-3; weak D call: TRBD2 (6 bases). This CDR3 is 16 amino acids long. The V gene's germline CDR1 is WSHSY and CDR2 SAAADI. The V end lost 8 bases, the J end lost 0 bases, and 18 bases lay between the germline ends. CDR3 DNA: TGCGCCAGCTCATCACGGGAGAGAGAAAGCACAGATACGCAGTATTTT. It codes for CASSSRERESTDTQYF.

V and J are TRBV4-1 and TRBJ2-7; 11 nucleotides line up with TRBD2. Germline CDR1 reads MGHRA; CDR2 reads YSYEKL. Germline trimming cut 0 bases from V and 1 base from J; bases unmatched to any gene: 2. This CDR3 comprises 16 residues. CDR3 sequence reads: CASSQDVAGGSYEQYF. In nucleotides, the CDR3 is TGCGCCAGCAGCCAAGATGTAGCGGGGGGGTCCTACGAGCAGTACTTC.

V gene TRBV28 combines with J gene TRBJ1-1, with 7 bases identical to TRBD1. The junction had 5 bases not matched to a gene; V was cut back by 2 bases and J by 2 bases. Germline CDR1 is MDHEN and CDR2 is SYDVKM. This CDR3 has 15 residues. This CDR3 is CASSLTDRANTEAFF. In DNA form, the CDR3 reads TGTGCCAGCAGTTTAACTGACAGGGCTAACACTGAAGCTTTCTTT.

This clone was observed a few times. CDR3 sequence: CASSAVLAGLGETQYF. The CDR3 DNA reads TGTGCCAGCAGCGCGGTACTAGCGGGGTTAGGGGAGACCCAGTACTTC. V and J are TRBV5-4 and TRBJ2-5; 10 positions match TRBD2. Germline assignment: CDR1 SGHNT and CDR2 YYREEE (reference sequence). Trimming cost V 4 bases and J 5 bases; bases outside gene matches: 11. The CDR3 spans 16 residues.

This clone was seen only a few times. This chain connects TRBV4-1 to TRBJ2-5; a possible D gene is TRBD1 (6 bases). Germline CDR1 MGHRA, CDR2 YSYEKL. The CDR3 is made up of 15 amino acids. V shed 4 bases and J shed 1 base, with 13 bases lying between them. The CDR3 sequence is CASSPRGGVQETQYF. CDR3 nucleotides: TGCGCCAGCAGCCCCCGAGGGGGAGTCCAAGAGACCCAGTACTTC.